A single TCR beta chain is shown here with its context. Its antigen is unknown. Every isolated RNA sample was fully reverse transcribed, so sequencing captured expressed TCRB transcripts. Sequencing was performed with immunoSEQ multiplex PCR; in TCRdb, only in-frame clones are kept and a portion is missing. The table lists 300,000 to 350,000 clones, roughly 14% of them singletons. Trimming at V came to 8 bases and at J to 5 bases, leaving 11 bases not matched to a gene. The germline CDR1 and CDR2 sequences are MDHEN and SYDVKM. There are 14 residues in the CDR3. This sample is drawn from a study of beta chain features in type 1 diabetes. The wider study: Sorted cells examined across all samples numbered more than 100 million.

Cells sorted by CD45RO/CCR7/CD25/CD127/CD95/CD27 comprised CD4+ naive, central memory, regulatory and stem cell-like memory cells. Study conclusions and caveats: Lower insertion and higher deletion counts appeared at VDJ junctions in type 1 diabetes patients. PCR might preferentially amplify shorter templates, equally in patients and controls. Moderate but significant shortening of TCRB CDR3s was recorded in all four CD4+ subsets from Type 1 diabetes patients.

Source material: naive CD4+ T cells from blood. The chain has TRBV28 and TRBJ2-7; 8 positions match TRBD2. The sequence was collected from a woman aged 18-35 years with type 1 diabetes. The chain's CDR3 is CASHAGTSLNEQYF. CDR3 DNA sequence: TGTGCCAGCCACGCCGGGACTAGTCTTAACGAGCAGTACTTC.